The 28 T cell receptor beta chains below come from one sample, sequenced in a study of blood T cell repertoires in COVID-19. The method was immunoSEQ multiplex PCR; TCRdb's version includes in-frame clones alone and lacks a portion of them. The repertoire has over 250,000 clones, approximately 88% of them found once; the top ten carry 2.2%. What was sequenced was peripheral blood. The source is a man in his forties or fifties with acute or convalescent COVID-19.

This chain joins TRBV6-5 and TRBJ1-4; D gene uncertain. Between the trimmed V and J ends, which lost 2 bases and 3 bases, there was a span of 7 bases. The CDR3 contains 14 residues. Germline V lookup: CDR1 MNHEY, CDR2 SVGAGI. CDR3 nucleotides: TGTGCCAGCAGTTACGGGCAGCCTAATGAAAAACTGTTTTTT. It is translated as CASSYGQPNEKLFF.

This sequence joins TRBV27 and TRBJ1-1, with D possibly being TRBD1 (6 bases). Germline V lookup: CDR1 MNHEY, CDR2 SMNVEV (reference sequence). There are 14 residues in the CDR3. Deletions cut 2 bases from V and 6 bases from J, with 13 bases between. For the CDR3, the DNA is TGTGCCAGCAGTTTAGTCCCAGGGGTCTCTGAAGCTTTCTTT. This encodes CASSLVPGVSEAFF.

In nucleotides, the CDR3 is TGTGCCAGCAGCCTCCTACTAGGGGGGGATTACAATGAGCAGTTCTTC. Translation: CASSLLLGGDYNEQFF. V gene TRBV3-1 (or the pseudogene TRBV3-2) combines with J gene TRBJ2-1, with D perhaps TRBD2 (7 bases). CDR1 LGHDT and CDR2 YNNKEL come from the germline V gene (reference sequence). The CDR3 runs 16 residues. The V and J ends lost 4 bases and 4 bases respectively, with 17 bases between them.

Regarding this clone: The sample holds other DNA sequences that translate to the same CDR3. The V call is TRBV6-6, the J call TRBJ1-1, with 7 bases lining up with TRBD1. V was pared by 2 bases and J by 8 bases, with 5 bases of the junction left unmatched. The germline V gene encodes CDR1 MNHNY and CDR2 SVGAGI (reference sequence). The CDR3 sequence is 13 residues long. Here the CDR3 reads CASSYGEGGEAFF. In nucleotides, the CDR3 is TGTGCCAGCAGTTACGGGGAAGGGGGCGAAGCTTTCTTT.

The chain joins TRBV6-6 to TRBJ2-1; 15 nucleotides match TRBD2. The CDR3 contains 14 residues. V shed 6 bases and J 9 bases; nucleotides not matched to a gene: 3. CDR1 and CDR2 (germline): MNHNY, SVGAGI (reference sequence). CDR3 sequence reads: CASSGTSGGSEQFF. The CDR3, as DNA: TGTGCCAGCAGCGGGACTAGCGGGGGGAGTGAGCAGTTCTTC.

The chain is built from TRBV10-3 and TRBJ1-2, with 7 bases matching TRBD1. The junction had 8 bases not matched to a gene; V was cut back by 10 bases and J by 6 bases. The length of the CDR3 is 12 residues. CDR1 is ENHRY and CDR2 is SYGVKD in the germline V gene. This CDR3 reads CASQGVPDGYTF. CDR3 nucleotides: TGTGCCAGCCAGGGGGTTCCTGATGGCTACACCTTC.

The gene calls are TRBV18 and TRBJ1-1; 7 nucleotides agree with TRBD1. V gave up 3 bases and J gave up 6 bases; unmatched junction bases: 4. The CDR3 has 13 amino acids. Germline V lookup: CDR1 KGHSH, CDR2 LQKENI. The CDR3 spells CASSPGTAPEAFF. DNA of the CDR3: TGTGCCAGCTCACCGGGGACAGCACCTGAAGCTTTCTTT.

The rearrangement joins TRBV6-4 to TRBJ2-1; D not certain. Germline V gives CDR1 MRHNA, CDR2 SNTAGT. Trimming took off 4 bases at V and 7 bases at J, with 11 bases between the two ends. The CDR3 sequence is 13 residues long. The CDR3: CASSARPENEQFF. The CDR3 coding sequence is TGTGCCAGCAGTGCCCGCCCTGAGAATGAGCAGTTCTTC.

The chain carries TRBV5-1 and TRBJ1-4; 8 bases align to TRBD1. The CDR3 is 14 amino acids. Germline assignment: CDR1 SGHRS and CDR2 YFSETQ. The ends lost 0 bases at V and 10 bases at J; junction bases unmatched: 5. Here the CDR3 reads CASSLGQGPLKLFF. The CDR3 DNA is TGCGCCAGCAGCTTGGGACAGGGGCCCCTAAAACTGTTTTTT.

The chain couples TRBV29-1 to TRBJ2-7; D perhaps matches TRBD2 (5 bases). Germline V lookup: CDR1 SQVTM, CDR2 ANQGSEA. Trimming removed 7 bases from V and 0 bases from J, with 10 bases in between. The CDR3 sequence is 12 residues long. The CDR3 loop reads CSGGRSSYEQYF. The CDR3 DNA reads as TGCAGCGGAGGGCGTAGCTCCTACGAGCAGTACTTC.

The gene calls are TRBV27 and TRBJ1-5; 7 positions agree with TRBD1. The CDR3 extends over 15 amino acids. Germline V gives CDR1 MNHEY, CDR2 SMNVEV (reference sequence). The J segment lost 8 bases and the V segment lost 5 bases, leaving 12 bases of the junction unmatched. CDR3 in amino acids: CASSPTDRVGKPQHF. The CDR3 DNA reads TGTGCCAGCAGTCCGACAGACAGGGTCGGCAAGCCCCAGCATTTT.

The chain uses TRBV5-1 and TRBJ2-7; 12 positions match TRBD2. This CDR3 has 17 residues. Trimming cost V 0 bases and J 2 bases; bases outside gene matches: 6. Per germline, CDR1 SGHRS and CDR2 YFSETQ. The CDR3 coding sequence is TGCGCCAGCAGCTTGGCAGGACTAGCGGGGAATCCCTACGAGCAGTACTTC. Translation: CASSLAGLAGNPYEQYF.

This chain uses TRBV19 with TRBJ2-1, with D possibly being TRBD2 (7 bases). V lost 6 bases, J lost 0 bases, and 15 bases lay in between. Germline CDR1 LNHDA, CDR2 SQIVND (reference sequence). CDR3 length: 16 amino acids. CDR3 coding DNA: TGTGCCAGTAGGAGGGGAGGGGGGAGCTCCTACAATGAGCAGTTCTTC. This sequence encodes CASRRGGGSSYNEQFF.

A single count supports this clone. The V and J genes are TRBV9 and TRBJ1-5; no reliable D call. The V gene lost 1 base and the J gene lost 4 bases, with 6 bases spanning the gap. There are 13 residues in the CDR3. Germline-derived CDR1 and CDR2 are SGDLS and YYNGEE. In DNA form, the CDR3 reads TGTGCCAGCAGCGTACAGGAAAATCAGCCCCAGCATTTT. Protein product: CASSVQENQPQHF.

The chain uses TRBV10-3 and TRBJ1-1, with a weak D call TRBD1 (6 bases). V was pared by 3 bases and J by 4 bases, with 12 bases between. The CDR3 is 14 residues long. Germline-derived CDR1 and CDR2 are ENHRY and SYGVKD. In DNA form, the CDR3 reads TGTGCCATCAGTGAAGGAGGGGGGGGCACTGAAGCTTTCTTT. Its translation is CAISEGGGGTEAFF.

The chain couples TRBV7-6 to TRBJ2-7; D is possibly TRBD1 (6 bases). Germline V gene lookup returns CDR1 SGHVS and CDR2 FNYEAQ. The CDR3 is made up of 15 amino acids. Trimming shortened V by 0 bases and J by 3 bases, and 12 bases separated the two germline ends. The CDR3, as DNA: TGTGCCAGCAGCTTAGCAGGCCCAGGGGACTACGAGCAGTACTTC. This codes for CASSLAGPGDYEQYF.

The gene calls are TRBV3-1 (or the pseudogene TRBV3-2) and TRBJ2-5, with 7 bases that match TRBD1. The CDR3 consists of 17 residues. V trimming: 3 bases; J trimming: 0 bases; junction bases outside the gene matches: 10. Looked up from germline, CDR1 is LGHDT and CDR2 is YNNKEL (reference sequence). CDR3 protein: CASSQGPGQSYQETQYF. CDR3 nucleotides: TGTGCCAGCAGCCAGGGACCGGGACAGTCGTACCAAGAGACCCAGTACTTC.

The chain combines TRBV7-9 with TRBJ1-2; unclear D gene. V was cut by 5 bases and J by 2 bases, with 15 bases left in between. This CDR3 comprises 15 residues. Germline values: CDR1 SEHNR, CDR2 FQNEAQ (reference sequence). CDR3 protein: CASSAPRVGNYGYTF. DNA of the CDR3: TGTGCCAGCAGCGCCCCACGGGTCGGGAACTATGGCTACACCTTC.

The genes are TRBV3-1 (or the pseudogene TRBV3-2) and TRBJ2-7; tentatively, D is TRBD1 (6 bases). Germline CDR1 LGHDT, CDR2 YNNKEL (reference sequence). The CDR3 spans 13 residues. Trimming pared 7 bases from V and 5 bases from J, leaving 15 bases between. CDR3: CASTLAGANEQYF. Here the CDR3 DNA reads TGTGCCAGCACCCTGGCAGGGGCCAACGAGCAGTACTTC.

The V call is TRBV5-1, the J call TRBJ2-2; TRBD2 aligns across 13 bases. The ends lost 2 bases at V and 6 bases at J; junction bases unmatched: 10. Germline loops: CDR1 SGHRS, CDR2 YFSETQ. The CDR3 sequence is 18 residues long. CDR3 loop: CASSFPGLAGVKAGELFF. DNA of the CDR3: TGCGCCAGCAGCTTTCCCGGACTAGCGGGGGTTAAAGCCGGGGAGCTGTTTTTT.

In the case of this clone: Mismatch with germline at one junction end may stem from a read error. V and J are TRBV6-1 and TRBJ2-2, with D maybe TRBD1 (5 bases). The CDR3 length is 14 residues. The germline CDR1 and CDR2 sequences are MNHNS and SASEGT. CDR3 sequence reads: CASREVQGTGELFF. The CDR3 bases are TGTGCCAGCAGGGAAGTTCAGGGTACCGGGGAGCTGTTTTTT.

This clone was seen a few times. This chain joins TRBV24-1 and TRBJ2-3; TRBD2 might be the D (5 bases). Trimming took off 6 bases at V and 6 bases at J, with 9 bases between the two ends. The CDR3 is 12 amino acids. Germline lookup yields CDR1 KGHDR and CDR2 SFDVKD. The CDR3 region is CATSLGGDTQYF. The CDR3 bases are TGTGCCACCAGTCTGGGCGGGGATACGCAGTATTTT.

The chain recombines TRBV3-1 (or the pseudogene TRBV3-2) with TRBJ2-6; D might be TRBD2 (5 bases). This CDR3 is 12 amino acids long. Trimming shortened V by 4 bases and J by 9 bases, and 7 bases separated the two germline ends. Per the germline V gene, CDR1 is LGHDT and CDR2 is YNNKEL (reference sequence). The CDR3 region is CASSPGFNVLTF. In DNA, the CDR3 is TGTGCCAGCAGCCCGGGATTCAACGTCCTGACTTTC.

The CDR3 coding sequence is TGTGCCAGCAGGGTGGACAGGGTGAACACTGAAGCTTTCTTT. Translated, it gives CASRVDRVNTEAFF. The rearrangement links TRBV6-5 to TRBJ1-1, with 8 bases fitting TRBD1. Germline assignment: CDR1 MNHEY and CDR2 SVGAGI. The CDR3 length is 14 residues. J was trimmed by 0 bases and V by 6 bases; bases with no gene match: 3.

The chain carries TRBV19 and TRBJ2-3; tentative D call: TRBD2 (5 bases). The CDR3 totals 13 residues. The V end was cut by 10 bases, the J end by 8 bases, with 19 bases between. Looked up from germline, CDR1 is LNHDA and CDR2 is SQIVND (reference sequence). CDR3 protein: CATNPREHGTQYF. The DNA of the CDR3 is TGTGCCACAAACCCGAGGGAGCACGGTACGCAGTATTTT.

This clone showed up just once. The chain joins TRBV27 to TRBJ1-2, with 7 nucleotides matching TRBD1. There are 15 residues in the CDR3. Trimming removed 10 bases from V and 0 bases from J; junction bases left unmatched: 11. Germline V gives CDR1 MNHEY, CDR2 SMNVEV (reference sequence). The CDR3 loop reads CATLRQGSANYGYTF. The CDR3 nucleotides are TGTGCCACCCTCAGACAGGGATCAGCTAACTATGGCTACACCTTC.

This clone was detected once. The chain combines TRBV6-1 with TRBJ2-5; D is possibly TRBD1 (5 bases). CDR1 is MNHNS and CDR2 is SASEGT in the germline V gene. V dropped 3 bases and J dropped 12 bases, with 17 bases sitting between them. This CDR3 is built from 13 residues. The CDR3 here is CASSEGPSSIKYF. The CDR3 region has the DNA TGTGCCAGCAGTGAGGGGCCATCTTCGATCAAGTACTTC.

This clone was detected only once. The chain is built from TRBV3-1 (or the pseudogene TRBV3-2) and TRBJ2-3; the D gene is possibly TRBD1 (7 bases). CDR1 and CDR2 (germline): LGHDT, YNNKEL (reference sequence). The CDR3 contains 15 residues. The germline V and J ends were trimmed by 4 bases and 4 bases, with 15 bases remaining between them. As DNA, the CDR3 is TGTGCCAGCAGCCTTGGGACAGCTAGCGCAGATACGCAGTATTTT. It specifies CASSLGTASADTQYF.